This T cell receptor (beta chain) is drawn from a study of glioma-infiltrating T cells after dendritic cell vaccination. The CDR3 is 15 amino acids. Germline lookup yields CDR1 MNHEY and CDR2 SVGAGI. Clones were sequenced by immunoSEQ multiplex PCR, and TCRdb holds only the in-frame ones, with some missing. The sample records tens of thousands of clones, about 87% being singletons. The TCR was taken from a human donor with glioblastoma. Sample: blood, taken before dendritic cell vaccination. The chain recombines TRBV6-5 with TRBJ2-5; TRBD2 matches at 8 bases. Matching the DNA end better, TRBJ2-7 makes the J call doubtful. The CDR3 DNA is TGTGCCAGCAGTTCAAGCGGGGGACCTCTATACGAGCAGTACTTC. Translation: CASSSSGGPLYEQYF.